The clone carrying this T cell receptor (beta chain) came up many times. TCRdb used MiXCR to reprocess the 5' RACE reads, holding one entry per CDR3 protein. The sample shows around 670,000 distinct CDR3 sequences, around 5.7% of them seen only once. Germline CDR1 is DFQATT and CDR2 is SNEGSKA (reference sequence). Trimming cost V 0 bases and J 7 bases, with 13 bases left between them. The CDR3 consists of 15 residues. These data are taken from a study of identical twins. The sample taken for sequencing was naive T cells sorted from blood. This clonotype was sampled from a man aged 18 to 35 in good health. J is TRBJ1-6 and V is TRBV20-1; maybe TRBD1 (6 bases). This CDR3 is CSARDRRGENSPLHF. The DNA for the CDR3 is TGCAGTGCTAGAGACCGGAGGGGGGAGAATTCACCCCTCCACTTT.